The 28 T cell receptor beta chains in this list originate from one sample, sequenced in a study of OX40 agonist ivuxolimab in advanced cancers. Assay: immunoSEQ multiplex PCR; the TCRdb copy retains only in-frame clones and omits some. The sample carries about 48,000 clones, 70% to 90% recorded once. The source material was CD4+ or CD8+ T cells sorted from blood, sampled in a trial of the OX40 agonist ivuxolimab. The source of these receptors is an adult with an advanced solid tumor such as melanoma, head and neck, liver or kidney cancer.

The chain recombines TRBV18 with TRBJ2-1; D gene ambiguous. CDR1 and CDR2 (germline): KGHSH, LQKENI. Between the trimmed V and J ends, which lost 3 bases and 9 bases, there was a span of 9 bases. The CDR3 covers 12 residues. Here the CDR3 reads CASSPSSGEQFF. Written as DNA, the CDR3 is TGTGCCAGCTCACCGAGCTCCGGTGAGCAGTTCTTC.

V is TRBV15 and J is TRBJ1-5, with a possible D match to TRBD1 (6 bases). The CDR3 runs to 15 residues. Trimming shortened V by 1 base and J by 5 bases, and 12 bases separated the two germline ends. CDR1 and CDR2 (germline): LNHNV, YYDKDF (reference sequence). CDR3 nucleotide sequence: TGTGCCACCAGCAGAGCTACAGGGAGAGATCAGCCCCAGCATTTT. The encoded protein is CATSRATGRDQPQHF.

The chain combines TRBV28 with TRBJ1-1; D unresolved. Germline V gives CDR1 MDHEN, CDR2 SYDVKM. CDR3 length: 14 residues. V lost 6 bases and J lost 1, with 12 bases in between. The CDR3 protein is CASRPLATNTEAFF. Here the CDR3 DNA reads TGTGCCAGCAGACCCTTGGCTACGAACACTGAAGCTTTCTTT.

The rearrangement joins TRBV5-6 to TRBJ2-7, with D perhaps TRBD2 (6 bases). This CDR3 has 15 amino acids. CDR1 is SGHDT and CDR2 is YYEEEE in the germline V gene. V dropped 3 bases and J dropped 3 bases, with 16 bases sitting between them. CDR3 protein: CASSSLSSAIYEQYF. The CDR3 DNA is TGTGCCAGCAGCTCCCTATCTAGCGCAATCTACGAGCAGTACTTC.

This chain joins TRBV5-4 and TRBJ1-6, with 7 bases that match TRBD1. This CDR3 is 16 amino acids long. Germline-derived CDR1 and CDR2 are SGHNT and YYREEE (reference sequence). The trim removed 3 bases at V and 10 bases at J, leaving 13 bases unmatched. CDR3 loop: CASSSGGGGWGSPLHF. CDR3 coding DNA: TGTGCCAGCAGCTCCGGTGGAGGGGGCTGGGGGTCACCCCTCCACTTT.

The CDR3: CASSLPGGRYEQYF. The CDR3 region has the DNA TGTGCCAGTAGCCTCCCGGGCGGCAGATACGAGCAGTACTTC. This chain joins TRBV19 and TRBJ2-7; D call uncertain. The V and J ends lost 6 bases and 4 bases respectively, with 16 bases between them. The germline V gene encodes CDR1 LNHDA and CDR2 SQIVND (reference sequence). CDR3 length equals 14 residues. Drawing the rest from reference TRBV19 and TRBJ2-7, the complete variable domain is DGGITQSPKYLFRKEGQNVTLSCEQNLNHDAMYWYRQDPGQGLRLIYYSQIVNDFQKGDIAEGYSVSREKKESFPLTVTSAQKNPTAFYLCASSLPGGRYEQYFGPGTRLTVT.

The chain has TRBV30 and TRBJ1-2; D is possibly TRBD1 (5 bases). The CDR3 loop spans 11 amino acids. V was shortened by 2 bases and J by 6 bases, with 7 bases between the two germline ends. Germline CDR1 is GTSNPN and CDR2 is SVGIG (reference sequence). The CDR3 protein is CAWSQGHGYTF. CDR3 nucleotide sequence: TGTGCCTGGAGTCAGGGCCATGGCTACACCTTC.

The rearrangement links TRBV5-6 to TRBJ2-3, with D unresolved. Germline CDR1 reads SGHDT; CDR2 reads YYEEEE. Trimming removed 1 base at V and 1 base at J, with 7 bases between. This CDR3 comprises 14 residues. The CDR3 is CASSLSLGTDTQYF. CDR3 DNA sequence: TGTGCCAGCAGCTTGTCGCTAGGCACAGATACGCAGTATTTT.

The chain has TRBV12-5 and TRBJ2-1; 7 bases map to TRBD1. The germline CDR1 and CDR2 sequences are LGHNT and FRNRAP. The V gene end was trimmed by 7 bases and the J gene end by 6 bases; junction bases not matched to a gene: 6. The CDR3 covers 13 residues. CDR3 in amino acids: CASDTGVGNEQFF. The CDR3 DNA is TGTGCTAGTGACACAGGGGTAGGCAATGAGCAGTTCTTC.

V usage is TRBV11-1 and J usage is TRBJ2-2; TRBD1 aligns across 7 bases. The CDR3 is 14 residues long. The germline V gene encodes CDR1 SGHAT and CDR2 FQDESV (reference sequence). Unmatched junction bases numbered 4, after V lost 5 bases and J lost 4 bases. CDR3 region: CASSPGQTTGELFF. CDR3 DNA: TGTGCCAGCAGCCCGGGACAGACCACCGGGGAGCTGTTTTTT. Supplemented by reference TRBV11-1 and TRBJ2-2, the full variable domain reads EAEVAQSPRYKITEKSQAVAFWCDPISGHATLYWYRQILGQGPELLVQFQDESVVDDSQLPKDRFSAERLKGVDSTLKIQPAELGDSAMYLCASSPGQTTGELFFGEGSRLTVL.

The chain recombines TRBV7-9 with TRBJ1-2; D might be TRBD1 (6 bases). Germline assignment: CDR1 SEHNR and CDR2 FQNEAQ (reference sequence). The CDR3 is 12 amino acids. Trimming left V 5 bases short and J 7 bases short, with 11 bases between. Written as DNA, the CDR3 is TGTGCCAGCAGCGTAACAGGGACTGGCTACACCTTC. Translated, it gives CASSVTGTGYTF.

The chain employs TRBV2 and TRBJ2-5; D may be TRBD1 or TRBD2 (5 bases each). Trimming removed 6 bases at V and 6 bases at J, with 23 bases between. From germline, CDR1 is SNHLY and CDR2 FYNNEI. The CDR3 consists of 16 residues. CDR3 bases: TGTGCCAGCAGCCTCCGGGGCCCAGGGACGGGAAAGACCCAGTACTTC. Protein product: CASSLRGPGTGKTQYF.

V and J are TRBV27 and TRBJ2-3, with a possible D match to TRBD1 (6 bases). The CDR3 has 14 residues. The germline V and J ends were trimmed by 4 bases and 2 bases, with 10 bases remaining between them. From germline, CDR1 is MNHEY and CDR2 SMNVEV (reference sequence). CDR3: CASSSRTDTDTQYF. The CDR3 bases are TGTGCCAGCAGTTCCCGGACAGACACAGATACGCAGTATTTT.

A few counts support this clone. The gene calls are TRBV11-2 and TRBJ2-7; the D gene is possibly TRBD2 (6 bases). The CDR3 is made up of 14 amino acids. Trimming left V 2 bases short and J 2 bases short, with 10 bases between. The V gene's germline CDR1 is SGHAT and CDR2 FQNNGV. CDR3 sequence: CASSLSGAAYEQYF. The CDR3 DNA is TGTGCCAGCAGCTTATCGGGAGCAGCCTACGAGCAGTACTTC.

The chain recombines TRBV28 with TRBJ2-1; the D is unclear. V was cut by 2 bases and J by 8 bases, with 7 bases left in between. The germline V gene has CDR1 MDHEN and CDR2 SYDVKM. The CDR3 is made up of 12 amino acids. The CDR3 here is CASSLVGHEQFF. In DNA form, the CDR3 reads TGTGCCAGCAGTTTAGTTGGCCATGAGCAGTTCTTC.

This clone was detected a few times. The CDR3 sequence is CASSVRGYGELFF. CDR3 nucleotides: TGTGCCAGCAGTGTGCGGGGGTACGGGGAGCTGTTTTTT. J is TRBJ2-2 and V is TRBV2; 7 bases align to TRBD2. J lost 7 bases, V lost 4 bases, and 3 bases had no gene match. This CDR3 region has 13 residues. Germline CDR1 and CDR2: SNHLY and FYNNEI.

This chain's CDR3 is CASSQSWGRGRGGIRNTEAFF. As DNA, the CDR3 is TGCGCCAGCAGTCAATCGTGGGGGCGGGGCAGGGGAGGTATTAGGAACACTGAAGCTTTCTTT. This chain links TRBV23-1 with TRBJ1-1, with D possibly being TRBD1 (6 bases). TRBV23-1 is sorted into the ORF group, with uncertain function. The CDR3 length is 21 residues. The V gene lost 0 bases and the J gene lost 1 base, with 27 bases spanning the gap.

The V and J genes are TRBV7-8 and TRBJ2-2; TRBD1 agrees at 8 bases. The trim removed 3 bases at V and 4 bases at J, leaving 7 bases unmatched. Germline V lookup: CDR1 SGHVS, CDR2 FQNEAQ. CDR3 length: 16 residues. CDR3 loop: CASSLAGGAGTGELFF. CDR3 DNA: TGTGCCAGCAGCTTGGCAGGGGGCGCCGGCACCGGGGAGCTGTTTTTT.

The chain uses TRBV6-6 and TRBJ2-2; D is possibly TRBD2 (5 bases). The germline V and J ends were trimmed by 2 bases and 7 bases, with 11 bases remaining between them. The V gene's germline CDR1 is MNHNY and CDR2 SVGAGI (reference sequence). The CDR3 loop spans 14 amino acids. CDR3 sequence (DNA): TGTGCCAGCAGTTACGGGGAGCGTGACGGGGAGCTGTTTTTT. Protein sequence: CASSYGERDGELFF.

This clone was detected only a few times. The chain carries TRBV10-3 and TRBJ2-3; tentative D call: TRBD1 (6 bases). Looked up from germline, CDR1 is ENHRY and CDR2 is SYGVKD. Trimming shortened V by 6 bases and J by 4 bases, and 8 bases separated the two germline ends. This CDR3 has 12 amino acids. CDR3 residues: CAIRDSADTQYF. Written as DNA, the CDR3 is TGTGCCATCAGGGACAGCGCAGATACGCAGTATTTT.

DNA of the CDR3: TGCGCCAGCAGCCCTCGGGGCCCCTCTGGGGCCAACGTCCTGACTTTC. Its protein is CASSPRGPSGANVLTF. The V call is TRBV5-1, the J call TRBJ2-6; D possibly uses TRBD1 or TRBD2 (5 bases each). Germline V gene sequence: CDR1 SGHRS, CDR2 YFSETQ. Trimming removed 4 bases at V and 0 bases at J, with 11 bases between. The CDR3 has 16 residues.

The chain uses TRBV19 and TRBJ2-3; TRBD2 aligns across 12 bases. CDR3 length: 18 amino acids. Trimming took 3 bases from V and 0 from J; bases not matched to a gene: 7. Germline V gives CDR1 LNHDA, CDR2 SQIVND (reference sequence). The CDR3 reads CASSILAGGKTSTDTQYF. CDR3 sequence (DNA): TGTGCCAGTAGTATTCTAGCGGGGGGGAAAACTAGCACAGATACGCAGTATTTT.

The chain links TRBV5-1 to TRBJ2-3; D tentatively fits TRBD1 or TRBD2 (5 bases each). Germline V lookup: CDR1 SGHRS, CDR2 YFSETQ. The V gene lost 0 bases and the J gene lost 2 bases, with 13 bases spanning the gap. The CDR3 consists of 16 residues. Here the CDR3 reads CASSLGDLPFTDTQYF. CDR3 DNA: TGCGCCAGCAGCTTGGGGGACCTCCCCTTCACAGATACGCAGTATTTT.

By its share, this clone is medium-sized. The J gene is TRBJ2-1, the V gene TRBV11-3; tentative D call: TRBD2 (6 bases). This CDR3 has 15 residues. Germline lookup yields CDR1 SGHNT and CDR2 YENEEA. V gave up 0 bases and J gave up 5 bases, with 11 bases separating them. CDR3 protein: CASSLEAGFNNEQFF. The CDR3 coding sequence is TGTGCCAGCAGCTTAGAGGCGGGGTTTAACAATGAGCAGTTCTTC.

This chain links TRBV5-1 with TRBJ1-4; D is unclear. This CDR3 region has 15 residues. The V gene's germline CDR1 is SGHRS and CDR2 YFSETQ. Trimming pared 2 bases from V and 4 bases from J, leaving 12 bases between. The CDR3 protein is CASSFGVGSNEKLFF. The CDR3 region has the DNA TGCGCCAGCAGCTTTGGCGTCGGGAGTAATGAAAAACTGTTTTTT.

The gene calls are TRBV5-1 and TRBJ1-4; D remains ambiguous. Per germline, CDR1 SGHRS and CDR2 YFSETQ. V was cut by 0 bases and J by 8 bases, with 11 bases left in between. This CDR3 spans 14 amino acids. CDR3 nucleotides: TGCGCCAGCAGCTTGGACGGGTTGGGGGAAAAACTGTTTTTT. This sequence encodes CASSLDGLGEKLFF.

This chain joins TRBV29-1 and TRBJ2-6; D gene uncertain. The CDR3 is 14 residues long. V was cut by 5 bases and J by 0 bases, with 8 bases left in between. Germline CDR1 is SQVTM and CDR2 is ANQGSEA. CDR3 residues: CSVREISGANVLTF. Written as DNA, the CDR3 is TGCAGCGTTAGAGAGATCTCTGGGGCCAACGTCCTGACTTTC. The complete variable domain, with remaining parts taken from reference TRBV29-1 and TRBJ2-6, reads SAVISQKPSRDICQRGTSLTIQCQVDSQVTMMFWYRQQPGQSLTLIATANQGSEATYESGFVIDKFPISRPNLTFSTLTVSNMSPEDSSIYLCSVREISGANVLTFGAGSRLTVL.

This clone occurred once. This chain links TRBV6-5 with TRBJ2-7; the D gene is possibly TRBD2 (6 bases). Trimming took off 5 bases at V and 0 bases at J, with 14 bases between the two ends. The CDR3 runs 15 residues. Germline V gene sequence: CDR1 MNHEY, CDR2 SVGAGI. The CDR3 sequence: CASSRGGGSSYEQYF. The CDR3 DNA reads TGTGCCAGCAGTCGGGGAGGAGGCAGCTCCTACGAGCAGTACTTC.